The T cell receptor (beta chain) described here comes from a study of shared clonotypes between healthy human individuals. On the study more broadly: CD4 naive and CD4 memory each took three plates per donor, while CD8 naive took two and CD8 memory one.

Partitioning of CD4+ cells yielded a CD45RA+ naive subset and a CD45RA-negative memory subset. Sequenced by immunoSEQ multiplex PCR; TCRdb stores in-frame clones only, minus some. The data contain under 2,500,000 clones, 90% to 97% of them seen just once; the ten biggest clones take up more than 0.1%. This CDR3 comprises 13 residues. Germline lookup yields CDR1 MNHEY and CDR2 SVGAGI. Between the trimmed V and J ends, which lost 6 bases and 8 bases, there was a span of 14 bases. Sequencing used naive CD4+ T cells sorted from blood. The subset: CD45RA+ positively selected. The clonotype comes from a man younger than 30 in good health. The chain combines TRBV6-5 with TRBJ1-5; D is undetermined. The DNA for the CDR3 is TGTGCCAGCAGCCCCCGCGCCGGGGAGCCCCAGCATTTT. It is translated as CASSPRAGEPQHF.